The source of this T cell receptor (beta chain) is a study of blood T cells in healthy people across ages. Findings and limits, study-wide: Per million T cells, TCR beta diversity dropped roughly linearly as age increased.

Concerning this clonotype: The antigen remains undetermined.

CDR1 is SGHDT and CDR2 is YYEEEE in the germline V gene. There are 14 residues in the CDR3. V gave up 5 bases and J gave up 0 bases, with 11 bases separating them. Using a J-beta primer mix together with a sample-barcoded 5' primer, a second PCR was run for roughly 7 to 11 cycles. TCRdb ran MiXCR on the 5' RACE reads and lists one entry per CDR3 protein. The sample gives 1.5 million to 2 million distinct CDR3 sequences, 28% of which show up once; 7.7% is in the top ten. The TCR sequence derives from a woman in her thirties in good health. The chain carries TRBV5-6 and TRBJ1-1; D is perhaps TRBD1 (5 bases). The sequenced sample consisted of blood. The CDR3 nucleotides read TGTGCCAGCAGGAGGAGAGGGGTGAACACTGAAGCTTTCTTT. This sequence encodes CASRRRGVNTEAFF.